The 7 T cell receptor beta chains given below trace back to one sample, sequenced in a study of shared clonotypes between healthy human individuals. The table came from immunoSEQ multiplex PCR; TCRdb's copy has only in-frame clones and leaves some out. The sample has over a million clones, approximately 97% seen once. The specimen sequenced was naive CD4+ T cells sorted from blood. Regarding subset: CD45RA+ positively selected. The receptors originated from a man aged 25 to 40 in good health.

The chain uses TRBV19 and TRBJ2-3, with TRBD2 matching over 13 bases. This CDR3 comprises 17 residues. The V gene's germline CDR1 is LNHDA and CDR2 SQIVND (reference sequence). V trimming: 7 bases; J trimming: 0 bases; junction bases outside the gene matches: 7. The CDR3 here is CASMGLAGITSTDTQYF. The CDR3, as DNA: TGTGCCAGTATGGGACTAGCGGGAATAACTAGCACAGATACGCAGTATTTT.

This rearrangement joins TRBV5-1 to TRBJ2-7; a weak D match, TRBD2 (5 bases). The V end lost 0 bases, the J end lost 3 bases, and 13 bases lay between the germline ends. The germline CDR1 and CDR2 sequences are SGHRS and YFSETQ. There are 15 residues in the CDR3. The CDR3, as DNA: TGCGCCAGCAGCTTGGGCACTAGTGTGGACTACGAGCAGTACTTC. It specifies CASSLGTSVDYEQYF. The full variable domain, in which reference TRBV5-1 and TRBJ2-7 provide the parts outside the CDR3, is KAGVTQTPRYLIKTRGQQVTLSCSPISGHRSVSWYQQTPGQGLQFLFEYFSETQRNKGNFPGRFSGRQFSNSRSEMNVSTLELGDSALYLCASSLGTSVDYEQYFGPGTRLTVT.

This clone was seen once. For the CDR3, the DNA is TGTGCCAGCAGCTTGGGTGGGGAACTACGGGAGCAGTACTTC. This gives the protein CASSLGGELREQYF. V gene TRBV5-5 combines with J gene TRBJ2-7; D is unresolved. V lost 0 bases and J lost 7, with 14 bases in between. This CDR3 has 14 amino acids. Germline loops: CDR1 SGHKS, CDR2 YYEKEE (reference sequence). Looking up the rest from reference TRBV5-5 and TRBJ2-7 gives the full variable domain: DAGVTQSPTHLIKTRGQQVTLRCSPISGHKSVSWYQQVLGQGPQFIFQYYEKEERGRGNFPDRFSARQFPNYSSELNVNALLLGDSALYLCASSLGGELREQYFGPGTRLTVT.

The chain joins TRBV5-6 to TRBJ2-3; D ambiguous. Trimming pared 1 base from V and 3 bases from J, leaving 6 bases between. The CDR3 length is 13 residues. From germline, CDR1 is SGHDT and CDR2 YYEEEE. The DNA for the CDR3 is TGTGCCAGCAGCTTGTGGGGAACAGATACGCAGTATTTT. Protein sequence: CASSLWGTDTQYF.

This chain links TRBV27 with TRBJ2-7; D uncertain. This CDR3 comprises 15 residues. The germline CDR1 and CDR2 sequences are MNHEY and SMNVEV (reference sequence). The V gene lost 6 bases and the J gene lost 0 bases, with 15 bases spanning the gap. This chain's CDR3 is CASRRKSESSYEQYF. In nucleotides, the CDR3 is TGTGCCAGCAGACGTAAAAGCGAAAGCTCCTACGAGCAGTACTTC.

The CDR3 reads CASSPLTSGTRYNEQFF. The CDR3 nucleotides are TGTGCCAGCTCACCACTGACTAGCGGGACCCGGTACAATGAGCAGTTCTTC. The V gene is TRBV18, the J gene TRBJ2-1, with 11 bases matching TRBD2. The CDR3 runs to 17 residues. Trimming at V came to 1 base and at J to 4 bases, leaving 6 bases not matched to a gene. Germline CDR1 and CDR2: KGHSH and LQKENI.

This sequence joins TRBV2 and TRBJ2-2, with a weak D call TRBD1 (6 bases). V lost 5 bases and J 3 bases, leaving 10 bases between the germline ends. Germline V gives CDR1 SNHLY, CDR2 FYNNEI. The CDR3 has 14 amino acids. In DNA, the CDR3 is TGTGCCAGCAGTCCCAGGGGATACACCGGGGAGCTGTTTTTT. Protein product: CASSPRGYTGELFF. The full variable domain, with the rest looked up from reference TRBV2 and TRBJ2-2, is EPEVTQTPSHQVTQMGQEVILRCVPISNHLYFYWYRQILGQKVEFLVSFYNNEISEKSEIFDDQFSVERPDGSNFTLKIRSTKLEDSAMYFCASSPRGYTGELFFGEGSRLTVL.